The T cell receptor beta chain described here comes from a study of cytomegalovirus exposure and HLA in healthy donors. The sample holds a few counts of this clone. As yet, its antigen is unknown. Study findings and constraints: Certain indistinguishable V segments, among them TRBV6-2 and TRBV6-3, were excluded. Analyzed later, association rates of TCRs varied across HLA loci, with DRB1 most and HLA-C fewest.

Use of 60 Vbeta and 13 Jbeta primers characterized the PCR. Profiled with immunoSEQ multiplex PCR; TCRdb holds only in-frame clones, not every one. The sample has under 100,000 clones, less than 65% seen once. This CDR3 region has 19 residues. The germline CDR1 and CDR2 sequences are MNHEY and SMNVEV (reference sequence). The V segment lost 5 bases and the J segment 1 base; nucleotides outside the gene matches: 13. The genes are TRBV27 and TRBJ2-3, with 12 bases lining up with TRBD2. This receptor was taken from a woman aged 25-40 years in good health and CMV-seropositive. Sequencing was performed on PBMCs. CDR3 bases: TGTGCCAGCAGTCCTCTCGGGCTAGCGGGGGGGCGAGGCACAGATACGCAGTATTTT. Protein: CASSPLGLAGGRGTDTQYF.